The rows below give T cell receptor beta chains drawn from one sample of a study of blood T cells in healthy people across ages. MiXCR, applied by TCRdb to the 5' RACE reads, yields one record per CDR3 protein. The table includes fewer than 2,000,000 distinct CDR3 sequences, about 39% detected once. Sequenced: blood. Source of these receptors: a human donor in good health. Each CDR3 is given with its conserved first and last residue. D genes are given only for firm matches. The listing skips clone size in some rows; elsewhere it reads once, few, many or a size class.

D: TRBD1
size: -
J: TRBJ1-2
V: TRBV30
DNA: TGTGCCTGGGGGAGAGGACAGGGGAAATACACCTTC
CDR3: CAWGRGQGKYTF

D: -
size: few
J: TRBJ2-7
V: TRBV3-1
DNA: TGTGCCAGCAGCCAAGGGGGAGGCGGCGAGCAGTACTTC
CDR3: CASSQGGGGEQYF

D: TRBD2
size: -
J: TRBJ2-7
V: TRBV6-2/TRBV6-3
DNA: TGTGCCAGCAGACGGTGGACTAGCGGCTCCTACGAGCAGTACTTC
CDR3: CASRRWTSGSYEQYF

D: -
size: few
J: TRBJ2-3
V: TRBV7-2
DNA: TGTGCCAGCAGCCCATCTATACAACCTAGCACAGATACGCAGTATTTT
CDR3: CASSPSIQPSTDTQYF

D: TRBD1
size: -
J: TRBJ2-4
V: TRBV4-3
DNA: TGCGCCAGCAGCCAAGACGACAGGGGAAACATTCAGTACTTC
CDR3: CASSQDDRGNIQYF

D: -
size: -
J: TRBJ1-4
V: TRBV7-2
DNA: TGTGCCAGCAGCTTGGGGTTGGGCAACGGTAATGAAAAACTGTTTTTT
CDR3: CASSLGLGNGNEKLFF

D: -
size: -
J: TRBJ2-1
V: TRBV7-9
DNA: TGTGCTAGCAGCTCAACGGCGCTCGGGGGTAATGAGCAGTTCTTC
CDR3: CASSSTALGGNEQFF

D: -
size: -
J: TRBJ2-1
V: TRBV7-3
DNA: TGTGCCAGCAGCTTTGACTTGACGGGTGAGCAGTTCTTC
CDR3: CASSFDLTGEQFF

D: -
size: -
J: TRBJ2-1
V: TRBV3-1
DNA: TGTGCCAGCAGCCAAGATTGGGCCGATGAGCAGTTCTTC
CDR3: CASSQDWADEQFF

D: -
size: -
J: TRBJ2-5
V: TRBV6-2/TRBV6-3
DNA: TGTGCCAGCAGTTGGCTTGGGACTGAACAAGAGACCCAGTACTTC
CDR3: CASSWLGTEQETQYF